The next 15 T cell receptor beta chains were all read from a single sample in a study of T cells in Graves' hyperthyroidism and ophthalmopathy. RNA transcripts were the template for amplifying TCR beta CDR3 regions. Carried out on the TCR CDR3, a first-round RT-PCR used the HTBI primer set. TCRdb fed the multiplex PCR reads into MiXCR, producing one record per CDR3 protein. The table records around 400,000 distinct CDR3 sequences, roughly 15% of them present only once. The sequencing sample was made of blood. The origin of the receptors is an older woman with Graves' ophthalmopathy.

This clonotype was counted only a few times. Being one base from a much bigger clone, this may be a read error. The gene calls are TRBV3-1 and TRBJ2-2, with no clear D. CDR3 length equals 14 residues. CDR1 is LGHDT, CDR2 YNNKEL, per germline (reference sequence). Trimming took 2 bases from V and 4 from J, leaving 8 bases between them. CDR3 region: CASSQNSGTGELFF. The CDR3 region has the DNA TGTGCCAGCAGCCAAAACTCGGGCACCGGGGAGCTGTTTTTT.

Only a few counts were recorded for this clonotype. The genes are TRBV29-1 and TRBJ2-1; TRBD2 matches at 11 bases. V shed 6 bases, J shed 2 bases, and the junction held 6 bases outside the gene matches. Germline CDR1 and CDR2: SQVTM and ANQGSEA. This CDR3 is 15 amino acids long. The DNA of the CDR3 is TGCAGCGTCCCGAAGACTAGCGGGGCCTACAATGAGCAGTTCTTC. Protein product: CSVPKTSGAYNEQFF.

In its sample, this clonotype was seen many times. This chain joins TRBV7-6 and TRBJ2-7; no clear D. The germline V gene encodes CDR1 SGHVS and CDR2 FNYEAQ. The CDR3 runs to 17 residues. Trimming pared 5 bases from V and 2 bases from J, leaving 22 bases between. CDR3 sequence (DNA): TGTGCCAGCAGCGATAGTATGGGCCGGAGAAACACCTACGAGCAGTACTTC. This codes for CASSDSMGRRNTYEQYF.

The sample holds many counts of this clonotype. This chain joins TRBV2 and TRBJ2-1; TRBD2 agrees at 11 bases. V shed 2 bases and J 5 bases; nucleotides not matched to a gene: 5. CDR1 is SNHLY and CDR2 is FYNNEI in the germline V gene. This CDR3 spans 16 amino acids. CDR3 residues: CASSEWGTSGHNEQFF. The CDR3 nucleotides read TGTGCCAGCAGTGAATGGGGGACTAGCGGACACAATGAGCAGTTCTTC.

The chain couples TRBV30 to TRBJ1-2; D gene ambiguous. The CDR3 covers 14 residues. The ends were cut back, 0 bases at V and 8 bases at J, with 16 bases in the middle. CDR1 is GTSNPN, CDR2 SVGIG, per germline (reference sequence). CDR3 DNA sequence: TGTGCCTGGAGTGTAAAAGGGATGATGGAGGGCTACACCTTC. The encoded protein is CAWSVKGMMEGYTF. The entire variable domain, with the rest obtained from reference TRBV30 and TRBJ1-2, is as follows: SQTIHQWPATLVQPVGSPLSLECTVEGTSNPNLYWYRQAAGRGLQLLFYSVGIGQISSEVPQNLSASRPQDRQFILSSKKLLLSDSGFYLCAWSVKGMMEGYTFGSGTRLTVV.

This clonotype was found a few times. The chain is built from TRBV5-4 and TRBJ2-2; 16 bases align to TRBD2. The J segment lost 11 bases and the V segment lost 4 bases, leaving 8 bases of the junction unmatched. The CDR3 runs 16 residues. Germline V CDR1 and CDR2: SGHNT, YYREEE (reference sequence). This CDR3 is CASSAEGTSGRVELFF. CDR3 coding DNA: TGTGCCAGCAGCGCCGAAGGGACTAGCGGGAGGGTTGAGCTGTTTTTT.

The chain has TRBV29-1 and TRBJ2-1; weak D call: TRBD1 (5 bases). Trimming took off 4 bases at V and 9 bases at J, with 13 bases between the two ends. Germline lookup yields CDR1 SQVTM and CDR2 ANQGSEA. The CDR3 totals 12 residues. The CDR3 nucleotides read TGCAGCGTTGTTCAGGGAATGAGTGAGCAGTTCTTC. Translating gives CSVVQGMSEQFF.

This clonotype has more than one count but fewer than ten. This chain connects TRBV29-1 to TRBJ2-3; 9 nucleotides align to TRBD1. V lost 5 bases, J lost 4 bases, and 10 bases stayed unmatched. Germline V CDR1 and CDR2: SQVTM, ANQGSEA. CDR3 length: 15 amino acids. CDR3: CSVKHRGPSSDTQYF. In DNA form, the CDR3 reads TGCAGCGTTAAACACAGGGGGCCGAGCTCAGATACGCAGTATTTT.

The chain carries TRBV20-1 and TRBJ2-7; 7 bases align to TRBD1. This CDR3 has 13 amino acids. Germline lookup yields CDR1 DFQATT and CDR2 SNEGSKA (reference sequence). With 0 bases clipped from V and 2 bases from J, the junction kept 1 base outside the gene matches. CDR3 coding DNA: TGCAGTGCTAGAGATGGGACAGCCTACGAGCAGTACTTC. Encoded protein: CSARDGTAYEQYF.

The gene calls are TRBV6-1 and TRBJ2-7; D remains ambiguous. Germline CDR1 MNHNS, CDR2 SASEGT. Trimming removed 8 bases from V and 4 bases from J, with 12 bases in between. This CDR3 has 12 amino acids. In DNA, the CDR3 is TGTGCCAGCGGGCTGGGCAAATACGAGCAGTACTTC. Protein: CASGLGKYEQYF.

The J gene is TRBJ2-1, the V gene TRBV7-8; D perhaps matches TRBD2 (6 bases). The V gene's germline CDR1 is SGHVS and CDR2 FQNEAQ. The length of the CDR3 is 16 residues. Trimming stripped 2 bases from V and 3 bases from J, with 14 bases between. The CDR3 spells CASSLSGGTHYNEQFF. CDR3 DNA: TGTGCCAGCAGCTTATCGGGCGGGACTCACTACAATGAGCAGTTCTTC.

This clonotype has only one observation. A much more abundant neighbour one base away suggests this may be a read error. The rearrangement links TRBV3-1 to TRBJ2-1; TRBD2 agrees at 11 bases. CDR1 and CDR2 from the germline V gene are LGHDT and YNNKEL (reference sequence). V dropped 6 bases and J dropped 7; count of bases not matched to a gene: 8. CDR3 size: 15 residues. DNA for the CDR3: TGTGCCAGCAGTTTGGGTATAGCGGGAGGGAATGAGCAGTTCTTC. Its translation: CASSLGIAGGNEQFF.

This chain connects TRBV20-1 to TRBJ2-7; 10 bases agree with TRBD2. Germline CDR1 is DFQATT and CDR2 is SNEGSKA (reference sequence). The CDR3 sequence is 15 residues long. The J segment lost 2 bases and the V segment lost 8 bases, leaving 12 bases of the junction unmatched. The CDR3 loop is CSPGTSGMGPYEQYF. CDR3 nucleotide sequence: TGCAGTCCTGGAACTAGCGGGATGGGCCCCTACGAGCAGTACTTC.

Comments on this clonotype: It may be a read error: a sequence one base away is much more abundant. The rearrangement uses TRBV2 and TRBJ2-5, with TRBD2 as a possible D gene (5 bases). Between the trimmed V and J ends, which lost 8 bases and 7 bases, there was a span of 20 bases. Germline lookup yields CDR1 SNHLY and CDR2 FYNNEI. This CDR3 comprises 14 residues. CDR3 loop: CASVEGRGGGTQYF. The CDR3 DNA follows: TGTGCCAGCGTGGAAGGGAGAGGAGGAGGGACCCAGTACTTC.

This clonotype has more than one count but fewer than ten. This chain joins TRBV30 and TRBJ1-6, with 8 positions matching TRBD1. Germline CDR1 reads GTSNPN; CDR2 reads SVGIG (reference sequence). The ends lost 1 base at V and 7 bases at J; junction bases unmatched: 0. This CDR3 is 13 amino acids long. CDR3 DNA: TGTGCCTGGAGTGGGGACAGGAATTCACCCCTCCACTTT. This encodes CAWSGDRNSPLHF.